The source of this T cell receptor (beta chain) is a study of blood T cell repertoires in COVID-19. Living in about two dozen US areas, the participants were between 18 and 89 years of age. The germline V gene has CDR1 SGHVS and CDR2 FQNEAQ. The CDR3 has 15 amino acids. V gave up 1 base and J gave up 2 bases, with 9 bases separating them. The repertoire was sequenced with immunoSEQ multiplex PCR; TCRdb's copy has only in-frame clones and lacks some. The sample records about 170,000 clones, around 91% being singletons. This clonotype was sampled from a woman aged 18-29 years who had recovered from COVID-19. The rearrangement joins TRBV7-8 to TRBJ1-3; D call uncertain. The sequencing sample was made of PBMCs or T cells enriched from blood (not recorded which). CDR3 residues: CASSLGASAGNTIYF. CDR3 sequence (DNA): TGTGCCAGCAGCTTAGGTGCCAGTGCTGGAAACACCATATATTTT.